The 4 T cell receptor beta chains presented below share a single source sample, sequenced in a study of T cell changes during pregnancy in multiple sclerosis. Only in-frame clones appear in the TCRdb table, and some are missing; sequencing was by immunoSEQ multiplex PCR. The sample carries roughly 100,000 clones, approximately 92% recorded once. Sequencing was performed on peripheral blood, taken in the second trimester of pregnancy. The receptors were sampled from a female donor with multiple sclerosis, enrolled in a pregnancy study.

The chain recombines TRBV28 with TRBJ1-5, with TRBD1 matching over 11 bases. Trimming took 5 bases from V and 1 from J; bases not matched to a gene: 13. CDR3 length equals 19 residues. CDR1 and CDR2 (germline): MDHEN, SYDVKM. CDR3 DNA sequence: TGTGCCAGCAGTGTGCTTCGGACAGGGGGCTTTGTGAGCAATCAGCCCCAGCATTTT. Translating gives CASSVLRTGGFVSNQPQHF.

Concerning this clone: The junction differs from germline at one of its ends, possibly a read error. This rearrangement joins TRBV27 to TRBJ2-2, with TRBD1 matching 7 bases. CDR3 length equals 14 residues. Germline V gene sequence: CDR1 MNHEY, CDR2 SMNVEV (reference sequence). CDR3 DNA: TGTGCCAGCAGGACAGGGCCTTGGACCGGGGAGCTGCTTTTT. Translation: CASRTGPWTGELLF.

CDR3 region: CASSELKHPTRVWTQYF. The CDR3 bases are TGTGCCAGCAGTGAATTAAAGCATCCAACCAGGGTGTGGACCCAGTACTTC. The chain uses TRBV25-1 and TRBJ2-5; perhaps TRBD1 as D (5 bases). CDR1 is MGHDK and CDR2 is SYGVNS in the germline V gene. Trimming took off 1 base at V and 7 bases at J, with 22 bases between the two ends. The CDR3 runs 17 residues.

The chain joins TRBV5-6 to TRBJ2-5, with 8 bases fitting TRBD1. Germline CDR1 and CDR2: SGHDT and YYEEEE. With 4 bases clipped from V and 4 bases from J, the junction kept 6 bases outside the gene matches. This CDR3 region has 14 residues. This CDR3 is CASSGRGQRETQYF. The CDR3 DNA is TGTGCCAGCAGCGGCAGGGGGCAACGAGAGACCCAGTACTTC. The complete variable domain, with remaining parts taken from reference TRBV5-6 and TRBJ2-5, reads DAGVTQSPTHLIKTRGQQVTLRCSPKSGHDTVSWYQQALGQGPQFIFQYYEEEERQRGNFPDRFSGHQFPNYSSELNVNALLLGDSALYLCASSGRGQRETQYFGPGTRLLVL.